Detailed here is one TCR beta chain. Its antigen specificity is not known. Per-base qualities were not stored, and no clone one base away is much larger. The cohort consisted of 650 to 700 healthy bone marrow donors. At the time of sampling, every cohort member was nominally healthy, though immune exposures that went unrecorded were likely present. The donor tested CMV seronegative and was one of the 352 seronegative cohort members. Every donor gave a peripheral blood sample, and the peripheral blood mononuclear cells from that sample were used for TCR beta sequencing. The Qiagen DNeasy Blood Extraction Kit was used to extract genomic DNA from the blood cell samples. The library was obtained by the immunoSEQ multiplex PCR assay. For the multiplex PCR, a mixture combining 60 forward primers for TCR Vbeta segments and 13 reverse primers for TCR Jbeta segments was used. Amplification of the CDR3 region of rearranged TCR beta genes was performed with a multiplex PCR assay on genomic DNA. The Illumina HiSeq System was used to sequence the amplified TCR beta libraries as 87-base-pair reads. Processing in the source paper ran as follows. In a later analysis, about 80 million unique TCR beta chains were counted across the approximately 670 repertoires, and approximately 11 million of these chains were shared by at least two donors. Raw reads were error-corrected and collapsed into unique sequences by a nearest-neighbor algorithm in which closely related sequences were merged to remove PCR and sequencing errors. CDR3 sequences were aligned to IMGT reference sequences to assign V, D and J gene segments. Each retained sequence needed at least a six-nucleotide match to both a V gene segment and a J gene segment. A rearrangement was called productive if the CDR3 had no stop codons and remained in frame with V and J, and every other rearrangement was called non-productive. CDR3 was defined by IMGT convention, running from the second conserved V-encoded cysteine to the conserved J-encoded phenylalanine. The earlier analysis of about 560 of the donors excluded any sequence lacking an unambiguous match to a single V gene segment. In an earlier analysis of a few hundred of the donors, a V segment was called functional when productive rearrangements were above 56.7%, and segregating when the standard deviation between donors exceeded 5%. A statistical classification framework was built to diagnose cytomegalovirus status from the catalog of TCR beta chain sequences. In a later analysis, TCR nucleotide sequences were compared against IMGT/GENE-DB human TR gene sequences so that V and J genes could be assigned. Using the TCRdist pipeline, a later analysis assigned CDR3 sequences along with most-parsimonious VDJ recombination scenarios. In a later analysis, each TCR beta chain was defined by its CDR3 amino acid sequence together with its V-gene family, and reads lacking a unique V-gene family were excluded. As a way to deal with suspected cross-contamination and a sequencing artifact, a later analysis dropped nearly 600 nucleotide sequences that were highly shared and had low generation probability. In a later analysis, a clonal expansion index was calculated for each public chain from normalized within-repertoire ranks of inferred template counts. A later analysis computed generation probabilities with a VDJ recombination model fitted to out-of-frame rearrangements, and checked the results against IGoR. Hypergeometric tests were used in a later analysis to score TCR-TCR, TCR-HLA and TCR-CMV co-occurrence, with a repertoire-size bias correction applied to the TCR pairs. To estimate false discovery rates, a later analysis permuted the HLA or CMV assignments 20 times. In a later analysis, co-occurring TCRs were grouped with DBSCAN, and TCRdist sequence similarity was added when clustering was performed within HLA-allele-positive subsets. Repertoires with fewer than 30,000 or more than 120,000 public chains were left out of co-occurrence clustering, as were a handful of repertoires with anomalous nucleotide sharing. TCRdb's version of the immuneACCESS table is confined to in-frame rearrangements and falls short of the full clone set. An unresolved V gene accounts for under half of the shortfall where checked; the remainder is of unknown origin. V and J calls and clone size are copied from that table; D and trimming were computed from the DNA. The sample records 150,000 to 200,000 clones, about 76% of which are singletons. The ten largest clones capture roughly 2% of the sample.

From the cysteine through the phenylalanine, the CDR3 covers 16 amino acids. The entry retains the CDR3 DNA only, 48 bases that are in frame from base 1. Trimming takes 8 bases from V and 0 bases from J, and the germline ends sit 17 bases apart. For CDR1 and CDR2, the germline V gene (reference sequence) lists GTSNPN and SVGIG. This sample is part of a study of cytomegalovirus exposure and HLA in healthy donors (dated by TCRdb to 2015 to 2018). General notes on the study: According to an earlier analysis of 587 of the donors, about 179 million T cells yielded 90 million to 130 million unique TCR beta sequences and 276 Gb of sequence data. Alongside the repertoire data, information on donor age, sex, ethnicity and CMV serostatus was compiled. The aim of the study was to test whether cataloging public T cell receptors could identify signatures of past pathogen exposure. Among almost 400 genotyped donors of the cohort, an average of about 240,000 unique TCR beta nucleotide sequences were sequenced per donor, roughly 20% of them non-productive. To predict cytomegalovirus infection status, the study brought together high-throughput TCR immunosequencing, statistical association of individual TCRs with disease status, and machine learning. The genetic ancestry cluster associated with self-reported Caucasian donors included about 84% of the roughly 400 genotyped donors. An earlier analysis of several hundred of the donors used high-throughput TCR beta sequencing to judge whether each TCR beta V gene segment behaved as functional or pseudogenic. Typing coverage varied by locus: roughly 629-640 donors for A, B, C, DRB1 and DQB1; roughly 510 for DQA1; approximately 570 for DPA1; roughly 470 for DPB1. Both class I and class II loci were covered by HLA typing, at four-digit resolution. Using immunosequencing, the study profiled T cell repertoires from 640 or so subjects and related those repertoires to cytomegalovirus serostatus. Rather than drawing on any new phenotypic data, the later analysis identified candidate immune exposures from TCR beta sequences and the way those sequences occurred across donors. Several DR-DQ haplotypes were treated as single units for association and clustering because of strong linkage in the cohort. Roughly 310 gigabases of sequencing data and approximately 80 million unique TCR sequences were included in an early release covering around 650 HLA-typed donors. In a later genetic analysis, genome-wide SNP genotypes for 398 of the 666 donors were used, and that subset was treated as a discovery cohort. A later analysis re-analyzed previously published TCR beta repertoires from roughly 600 donors and added high-resolution HLA genotyping to study TCR occurrence patterns. In addition to the first cohort of 666 subjects, a separate validation cohort of 120 different subjects was used. Every repertoire in the discovery cohort had been generated on one and the same sequencing platform. Broad study findings and their caveats: In a later genetic analysis, a missense DCLRE1C variant was associated with V-gene and J-gene trimming of TCR beta chains, and the association was replicated in an independent cohort. Presence/absence analyses assumed roughly uniform sequencing depth across donors, an assumption that may not hold. In the study, 150 to 200 TCR beta chains were listed as associated with cytomegalovirus. Correlated functional status among segregating V segments might reflect linkage disequilibrium, but an unknown experimental factor could not be ruled out. This cohort had only TCR beta chains sequenced, and the lack of alpha or paired-chain data limited which features could be detected. The classifier was reported to diagnose cytomegalovirus status with high specificity and sensitivity in both the original and validation cohorts. In an earlier analysis of under 600 of the donors, most TCR beta V segments were observed in productive rearrangements about 90% or about 30% of the time, broadly matching IMGT annotations. The sequencing pipeline was judged likely to have produced a cluster of highly shared sequence variants as a technical artifact. It was suggested by the authors that the approach could potentially be generalized to other disease states and immunological phenotypes. A further reported finding was that TCR beta sequences accurately predicted the HLA-A and HLA-B alleles for most subjects in the first cohort. Immune exposure information for the cohort was limited to CMV serostatus. In a later genetic analysis, fewer N-insertions in productive TCRs were reported among donors in an Asian-associated ancestry cluster than the roughly 700-donor mean. In a later analysis, most CMV-associated TCR beta chains were found to appear HLA-restricted, with HLA associations seemingly driven largely by CMV exposure. In a later analysis, TCR association rates were found to vary across HLA loci, with the most associated TCRs seen for DRB1 alleles and the fewest for HLA-C alleles. Because counts were too low, 15 to 20 rarely observed V segments, including chromosome 9 orphons, were left out of the earlier analysis of some 640 of the donors. A few of the identified cytomegalovirus-associated TCR beta chains were confirmed in vitro to be specific for cytomegalovirus antigens. Across donors, most TCR sequences were observed very rarely, whereas some public TCRs were present in many individuals. Because HLA typing was unavailable for some donors at each locus, only the typed subset was used in association tests. A later analysis found that HLA-associated TCR beta chains were more clonally expanded and had lower generation probabilities than equally common non-associated chains. When HLA alleles, especially DR and DQ, strongly co-occurred, TCR associations were difficult to assign to individual alleles. The 87-base-pair reads could not distinguish some IMGT-functional V segments, including TRBV6-2 and TRBV6-3, so those segments were excluded. In a later analysis, around 17,000 TCR beta sequences were associated with specific HLA alleles at a false discovery rate of 0.05. In a later analysis, several top co-occurrence clusters were reported to appear linked to parvovirus B19, influenza, CMV and Epstein-Barr virus.

The chain is assembled from TRBV30 and TRBJ1-6; no D gene can be assigned with confidence. Sequenced sample: PBMCs. The sequence was collected from a female donor in good health and CMV-seronegative. The CDR3 protein is CASYTPGSSYNSPLHF. The sequence in DNA is TGTGCCAGCTATACACCCGGGAGCTCCTATAATTCACCCCTCCACTTT.